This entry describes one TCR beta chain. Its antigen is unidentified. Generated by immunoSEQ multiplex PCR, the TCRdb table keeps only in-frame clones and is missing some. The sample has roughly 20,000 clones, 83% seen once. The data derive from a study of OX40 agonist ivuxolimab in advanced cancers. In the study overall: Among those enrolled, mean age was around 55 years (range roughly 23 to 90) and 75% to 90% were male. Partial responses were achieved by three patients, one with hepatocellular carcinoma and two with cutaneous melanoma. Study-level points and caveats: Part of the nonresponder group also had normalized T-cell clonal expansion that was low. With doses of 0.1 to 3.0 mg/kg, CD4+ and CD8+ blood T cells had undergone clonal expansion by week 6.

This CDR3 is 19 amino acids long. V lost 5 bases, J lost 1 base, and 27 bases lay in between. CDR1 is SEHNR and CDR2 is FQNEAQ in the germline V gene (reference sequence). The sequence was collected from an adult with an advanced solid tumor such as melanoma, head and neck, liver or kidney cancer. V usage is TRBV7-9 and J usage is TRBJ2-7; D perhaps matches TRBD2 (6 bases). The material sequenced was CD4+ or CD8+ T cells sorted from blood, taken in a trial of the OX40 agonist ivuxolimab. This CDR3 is CASSPTPAGPGLRSYEQYF. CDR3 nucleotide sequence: TGTGCCAGCAGCCCTACGCCTGCGGGGCCTGGACTGCGTTCCTACGAGCAGTACTTC.